These T cell receptor beta chains were read from a single sample in a study of T cell repertoires in cytomegalovirus infection. TCRdb reprocessed the reads with MiXCR, giving one entry per CDR3 protein. The repertoire includes under 40,000 distinct CDR3 sequences, approximately 52% of them detected once, and roughly 90% sits in the top ten. Their cognate antigens are unknown. Sequenced material: CD8+ T cells from cultured PBMCs, taken from culture after CMV antigen stimulation. These receptors originate from a human donor in good health (CMV status not recorded). Some clones in this sample may be carry-over from other donors' samples. Both conserved end residues are part of each CDR3. Fields, in order: V gene, clone size, J gene, D gene, CDR3 protein, CDR3 DNA. The D gene is left open where the match is weak. Clone size is not always given. Where it is, it says once, few, many or a class for expanded clones.

V: TRBV14
size: -
J: TRBJ1-2
D: TRBD1
CDR3: CASSPAGTAYGYTF
DNA: TGTGCCAGCAGCCCGGCCGGGACAGCCTATGGCTACACCTTC

V: TRBV20-1
size: few
J: TRBJ1-1
D: -
CDR3: CSARFGAENTEAFF
DNA: TGCAGTGCTAGATTCGGGGCGGAAAACACTGAAGCTTTCTTT

V: TRBV7-2
size: hyperexpanded
J: TRBJ1-1
D: -
CDR3: CASSLDSRGSNTEAFF
DNA: TGTGCCAGCAGCTTAGATTCTAGGGGCTCGAACACTGAAGCTTTCTTT

V: TRBV6-6
size: -
J: TRBJ2-3
D: TRBD1
CDR3: CASNTREGTDEVGYTDTQYF
DNA: TGTGCCAGCAATACCCGCGAGGGGACAGACGAAGTGGGTTACACAGATACGCAGTATTTT

V: TRBV5-1
size: -
J: TRBJ1-1
D: -
CDR3: CASSLTVSGLTEAFF
DNA: TGCGCCAGCAGCTTGACAGTTTCGGGCTTGACTGAAGCTTTCTTT

V: TRBV4-1
size: -
J: TRBJ2-7
D: -
CDR3: CASSQESNRHEQYF
DNA: TGCGCCAGCAGCCAAGAGTCCAATCGGCACGAGCAGTACTTC

V: TRBV12-3/TRBV12-4
size: -
J: TRBJ2-5
D: TRBD1
CDR3: CASSFRGQGLETQYF
DNA: TGTGCCAGCAGTTTTCGGGGACAGGGGCTGGAGACCCAGTACTTC

V: TRBV7-2
size: few
J: TRBJ1-5
D: -
CDR3: CASSLEYSNQPQHF
DNA: TGTGCCAGCAGCTTAGAGTATAGCAATCAGCCCCAGCATTTT

V: TRBV28
size: -
J: TRBJ2-7
D: -
CDR3: CASSLAGQFYEQYF
DNA: TGTGCCAGCAGTTTGGCGGGACAGTTCTACGAGCAGTACTTC

V: TRBV5-4
size: -
J: TRBJ2-5
D: TRBD2
CDR3: CASMGTSGNQETQYF
DNA: TGTGCCAGCATGGGGACTAGCGGGAACCAAGAGACCCAGTACTTC

V: TRBV12-3/TRBV12-4
size: few
J: TRBJ2-1
D: TRBD2
CDR3: CASSYSGSSYNEQFF
DNA: TGTGCCAGCAGTTACAGCGGGAGCAGCTACAATGAGCAGTTCTTC

V: TRBV12-3/TRBV12-4
size: -
J: TRBJ1-5
D: -
CDR3: CASSLGQGGNQPQHF
DNA: TGTGCCAGCAGTTTAGGGCAGGGTGGGAATCAGCCCCAGCATTTT

V: TRBV7-6
size: few
J: TRBJ1-2
D: TRBD1
CDR3: CASSLERDRGNGYTF
DNA: TGTGCCAGCAGCTTAGAGCGGGACAGGGGTAATGGCTACACCTTC

V: TRBV12-3/TRBV12-4
size: few
J: TRBJ2-2
D: -
CDR3: CASIWGTIPGELFF
DNA: TGTGCCAGCATCTGGGGTACCATACCCGGGGAGCTGTTTTTT

V: TRBV7-4
size: -
J: TRBJ2-3
D: TRBD1
CDR3: CASSAGDRGSTDTQYF
DNA: TGTGCCAGCAGCGCCGGGGACAGGGGTAGCACAGATACGCAGTATTTT

V: TRBV5-1
size: few
J: TRBJ2-1
D: -
CDR3: CASSLGQGIINEQFF
DNA: TGCGCCAGCAGCTTGGGCCAGGGGATTATCAATGAGCAGTTCTTC

V: TRBV3-1
size: -
J: TRBJ2-2
D: -
CDR3: CASSQARSMNTGELFF
DNA: TGTGCCAGCAGCCAAGCGCGATCTATGAACACCGGGGAGCTGTTTTTT

V: TRBV6-8
size: -
J: TRBJ1-1
D: TRBD1
CDR3: CASRSGTGWTEAFF
DNA: TGTGCCAGCAGATCCGGGACAGGGTGGACTGAAGCTTTCTTT

V: TRBV6-2/TRBV6-3
size: -
J: TRBJ2-3
D: -
CDR3: CASSTRSVSTDTQYF
DNA: TGTGCCAGCAGCACCCGCTCAGTTAGCACAGATACGCAGTATTTT

V: TRBV14
size: few
J: TRBJ2-1
D: -
CDR3: CASSLRVNVRPFPYNEQFF
DNA: TGTGCCAGCAGCCTAAGGGTGAACGTCAGGCCCTTTCCCTACAATGAGCAGTTCTTC

V: TRBV7-9
size: few
J: TRBJ2-1
D: TRBD2
CDR3: CASSLGSGGKSGNEQFF
DNA: TGTGCCAGCAGCTTAGGTAGCGGGGGCAAGTCGGGGAATGAGCAGTTCTTC

V: TRBV7-4
size: few
J: TRBJ2-2
D: TRBD2
CDR3: CASIIAGTIYTGELFF
DNA: TGTGCCAGCATCATCGCCGGGACTATATATACCGGGGAGCTGTTTTTT

V: TRBV19
size: -
J: TRBJ1-2
D: -
CDR3: CASSVGRIGYTF
DNA: TGTGCCAGTAGTGTGGGGAGAATTGGCTACACCTTC

V: TRBV28
size: -
J: TRBJ1-5
D: -
CDR3: CASSLRSSMGPQHF
DNA: TGTGCCAGCAGTTTAAGGTCCTCTATGGGGCCCCAGCATTTT

V: TRBV4-1
size: -
J: TRBJ2-1
D: -
CDR3: CASSQDPGLQTYNEQFF
DNA: TGTGCCAGCAGCCAAGACCCGGGACTTCAGACCTACAATGAGCAGTTCTTC

V: TRBV28
size: -
J: TRBJ2-1
D: TRBD2
CDR3: CASSLRGAGDSYNEQFF
DNA: TGTGCCAGCAGTTTAAGGGGAGCGGGGGACTCCTACAATGAGCAGTTCTTC

V: TRBV20-1
size: -
J: TRBJ2-7
D: TRBD2
CDR3: CSAREATSVDYEQYF
DNA: TGCAGTGCTAGAGAAGCAACTAGCGTTGACTACGAGCAGTACTTC

V: TRBV6-2/TRBV6-3
size: -
J: TRBJ1-2
D: TRBD1
CDR3: CASSDRAGGTYGYTF
DNA: TGTGCCTCTTCCGACCGGGCAGGGGGCACCTATGGCTACACCTTC

V: TRBV7-9
size: few
J: TRBJ2-7
D: -
CDR3: CASSLGGDEQYF
DNA: TGTGCCAGCAGCTTAGGGGGCGACGAGCAGTACTTC

V: TRBV11-2
size: -
J: TRBJ2-7
D: -
CDR3: CASSEDRTEQYF
DNA: TGTGCCAGCAGCGAGGACAGAACCGAGCAGTACTTC

V: TRBV7-9
size: few
J: TRBJ2-1
D: TRBD2
CDR3: CASTKIGTSGSNEQFF
DNA: TGTGCCAGCACCAAAATTGGGACTAGCGGTTCCAATGAGCAGTTCTTC

V: TRBV3-1
size: -
J: TRBJ1-1
D: TRBD1
CDR3: CASSPRGQVMNTEAFF
DNA: TGTGCCAGCAGCCCCCGGGGACAGGTTATGAACACTGAAGCTTTCTTT

V: TRBV9
size: -
J: TRBJ2-7
D: TRBD1
CDR3: CASSVGQDAYEQYF
DNA: TGTGCCAGCAGCGTTGGACAGGACGCCTACGAGCAGTACTTC

V: TRBV7-1
size: -
J: TRBJ2-1
D: TRBD2
CDR3: CASNELAGTYNEQFF
DNA: TGTGCCAGCAATGAACTAGCGGGGACTTACAATGAGCAGTTCTTC

V: TRBV27
size: -
J: TRBJ2-7
D: TRBD1
CDR3: CASIPTGGGEQYF
DNA: TGTGCCAGCATTCCAACAGGGGGCGGCGAGCAGTACTTC

V: TRBV7-8
size: few
J: TRBJ2-1
D: TRBD1
CDR3: CASSAGQGNEQFF
DNA: TGTGCCAGCAGCGCGGGACAGGGGAATGAGCAGTTCTTC

V: TRBV4-1
size: -
J: TRBJ1-1
D: -
CDR3: CASSPEGWDTTEAFF
DNA: TGCGCCAGCAGCCCCGAGGGGTGGGACACCACTGAAGCTTTCTTT

V: TRBV10-3
size: few
J: TRBJ2-7
D: TRBD1
CDR3: CAITGDGQGAMNEQYF
DNA: TGTGCCATCACCGGGGATGGGCAGGGGGCTATGAACGAGCAGTACTTC

V: TRBV7-9
size: many
J: TRBJ2-1
D: TRBD2
CDR3: CASSREWVARKTSGPGPSEIEQFF
DNA: TGTGCCAGCAGCCGAGAGTGGGTTGCCCGGAAGACTAGCGGTCCCGGGCCATCGGAAATTGAGCAGTTCTTC

V: TRBV2
size: -
J: TRBJ2-3
D: -
CDR3: CASSEGTASTDTQYF
DNA: TGTGCCAGCAGTGAAGGGACTGCTAGCACAGATACGCAGTATTTT

V: TRBV7-8
size: -
J: TRBJ2-1
D: -
CDR3: CASSYRRGSAYNEQFF
DNA: TGTGCCAGCAGCTACCGAAGGGGGAGCGCCTACAATGAGCAGTTCTTC

V: TRBV12-3/TRBV12-4
size: -
J: TRBJ2-7
D: -
CDR3: CASSFSVNEQYF
DNA: TGTGCCAGCAGTTTTTCGGTGAACGAGCAGTACTTC

V: TRBV9
size: -
J: TRBJ1-4
D: TRBD1
CDR3: CASSVERGLGEKLFF
DNA: TGTGCCAGCAGCGTAGAGAGGGGGCTGGGAGAAAAACTGTTTTTT

V: TRBV7-2
size: -
J: TRBJ2-7
D: -
CDR3: CASSLRDLGFAYEQYF
DNA: TGTGCCAGCAGCTTAAGGGACCTTGGGTTCGCCTACGAGCAGTACTTC

V: TRBV7-9
size: few
J: TRBJ2-7
D: TRBD1
CDR3: CASSPPGQTPPYEQYF
DNA: TGTGCCAGCAGCCCCCCGGGACAGACTCCTCCCTACGAGCAGTACTTC

V: TRBV11-3
size: once
J: TRBJ2-3
D: -
CDR3: CASSYPGATTDTQYF
DNA: TGTGCCAGCAGCTACCCGGGCGCCACGACAGATACGCAGTATTTT

V: TRBV2
size: -
J: TRBJ2-7
D: -
CDR3: CASSGRDSPYEQYF
DNA: TGTGCCAGCAGTGGGCGGGACAGCCCCTACGAGCAGTACTTC

V: TRBV5-1
size: few
J: TRBJ2-7
D: -
CDR3: CASSGAGPLYEQYF
DNA: TGCGCCAGCAGCGGCGCCGGACCGCTCTACGAGCAGTACTTC

V: TRBV10-3
size: -
J: TRBJ2-7
D: -
CDR3: CAIRPESGKGPYEQYF
DNA: TGTGCCATCAGGCCTGAGTCTGGAAAGGGTCCCTACGAGCAGTACTTC

V: TRBV27
size: few
J: TRBJ2-3
D: -
CDR3: CASSLSAPDTQYF
DNA: TGTGCCAGCAGTTTATCAGCCCCAGATACGCAGTATTTT

V: TRBV12-3/TRBV12-4
size: -
J: TRBJ2-2
D: TRBD1
CDR3: CASRTGTGSTGELFF
DNA: TGTGCCAGCAGAACCGGGACAGGGAGCACCGGGGAGCTGTTTTTT

V: TRBV6-2/TRBV6-3
size: -
J: TRBJ1-1
D: -
CDR3: CASSGGRADTEAFF
DNA: TGTGCCAGCAGTGGAGGACGGGCAGACACTGAAGCTTTCTTT

V: TRBV7-1
size: -
J: TRBJ2-7
D: TRBD1
CDR3: CASSSPGTGGYEQYF
DNA: TGTGCCAGCAGTTCACCCGGGACAGGGGGCTACGAGCAGTACTTC

V: TRBV6-5
size: few
J: TRBJ1-1
D: TRBD1
CDR3: CASRGRGPDTEAFF
DNA: TGTGCCAGCAGGGGTAGGGGGCCCGACACTGAAGCTTTCTTT

V: TRBV28
size: -
J: TRBJ2-1
D: TRBD2
CDR3: CASAQRGYNEQFF
DNA: TGTGCCAGCGCACAGCGGGGATACAATGAGCAGTTCTTC

V: TRBV11-2
size: -
J: TRBJ1-1
D: TRBD1
CDR3: CASSLGWAGGSLEAFF
DNA: TGTGCCAGCAGCTTAGGTTGGGCAGGGGGCTCCCTTGAAGCTTTCTTT

V: TRBV11-1
size: once
J: TRBJ2-3
D: -
CDR3: CASSRGASTDTQYF
DNA: TGTGCCAGCTCCCGGGGGGCTAGCACAGATACGCAGTATTTT

V: TRBV7-6
size: -
J: TRBJ2-1
D: TRBD1
CDR3: CASSLVLGTVNNEQFF
DNA: TGTGCCAGCAGCTTAGTCTTGGGGACAGTAAACAATGAGCAGTTCTTC

V: TRBV7-9
size: once
J: TRBJ2-2
D: -
CDR3: CASSPGLSGELFF
DNA: TGTGCCAGCAGCCCCGGCCTGTCCGGGGAGCTGTTTTTT

V: TRBV27
size: once
J: TRBJ1-4
D: TRBD1
CDR3: CASSQIGQVEKLFF
DNA: TGTGCCAGCAGCCAAATCGGACAGGTCGAAAAACTGTTTTTT